This T cell receptor (beta chain) was identified in a study of blood T cells in healthy people across ages (dated by TCRdb to 2015 to 2017). About the study as a whole: Template switching captured roughly one uniquely barcoded TCR beta cDNA molecule per two T cells in model experiments. The donors were divided into four age groups: young (average approximately 17 years), middle-aged (approximately 39), aged (about 61) and long-lived (around 87). To avoid experimental bias, donors of different ages were distributed randomly across sequencing lanes. Age-related changes in TCR beta repertoire diversity were measured in the study by deep sequencing normalized with unique cDNA molecular identifiers. For two donors (one aged 18 to 29 and one aged 80 or older), the study analyzed two additional independent replicas of 1 million unique cDNA reads from the same blood draw.

This clonotype was counted a single time. Its antigen is unknown. The sample holds no much larger clone one base away, and base qualities are not on file. A single read constitutes weak evidence. The CDR3 measures 16 amino acids from cysteine to phenylalanine. Only CDR3 DNA is held: 48 bases, read in frame from base 1. Trimming removed 5 bases from V and 6 bases from J; the gene matches leave 14 bases unexplained. CDR1 MNHEY and CDR2 SMNVEV were looked up in the germline V gene (reference sequence). The research as a whole found: Estimates of total diversity from one million sequenced T cells were regarded as lower bounds and underestimates. Compared with the aged group, more naive CD4+ T cells, fewer expanded clones and increased TCR diversity were shown by the long-lived group, suggesting age selection. As age increased, observed TCR beta diversity per million T cells dropped in a roughly linear way, and a significant reduction was already evident by age around 41. Observed TCR beta diversity correlated strongly with the percentage of naive T cells measured by flow cytometry. Conclusive comparison of naive and antigen-experienced compartments was prevented by the profiling of bulk unsorted PBMCs. Donor CMV infection status was unknown, potentially confounding age-related changes in expanded clonotypes.

Donors were about 36 systemically healthy Caucasian individuals from Russia aged 6 to 90 years. Around 9.7 milliliters of peripheral blood were collected from each donor into EDTA-treated Vacutainer tubes. Ficoll-Paque density-gradient centrifugation was used to isolate PBMCs, with at least 6.5 million obtained per sample. Trizol reagent was used to extract total RNA from PBMCs, with at least 5 micrograms per sample. For every donor, flow cytometry on a PBMC aliquot measured the percentage of naive CD45RAhigh/CD27high T cells. Libraries were prepared through 5' RACE. TCRdb records Illumina HiSeq 2500 as the sequencer. A second PCR of roughly 7 to 12 cycles was run with a J-beta primer mix and a sample-barcoded 5' primer. Each TCR beta cDNA molecule received a unique molecular identifier from a template-switch 5' adaptor carrying 12 random nucleotides. Each sample yielded at least 2.5 million CDR3-containing paired-end reads. First-strand cDNA synthesis was performed from all RNA using the Mint cDNA synthesis kit, with priming by a TRBC-specific oligonucleotide. Following uracil-DNA glycosylase treatment, a first 18-cycle PCR with universal primers M1SS and BC2_uni_R was performed on all cDNA. The study's own analysis went as follows. Normalization of each sample was performed by random selection of 1 million high-quality reads, each carrying a distinct molecular identifier. Instead of being binned into consensus sequences, reads with shared molecular identifiers were discarded. MiTCR, with a Q25 quality threshold and the strictest error-elimination algorithm, was used for CDR3 identification, clonotype clustering and error correction. A nonparametric unseen species model with Euler transformation was used to estimate lower-bound total TCR beta diversity. The public reads were reprocessed in TCRdb via fastp at Q25 and MiXCR, keeping in-frame beta chains. Rows are combined by CDR3 protein, so each entry shows the most common genes and DNA. The V and J calls come from TCRdb's annotation, not from the publication. Here the sample has some 800,000 distinct CDR3 sequences; around 43% occur a single time. Roughly 19% of the sample comes from the top ten.

The TCR was taken from a man aged 60 to 69 in good health. The sequence joins TRBV27 to TRBJ1-2, with 8 central nucleotides matching TRBD1. Sequencing was carried out using blood. The CDR3 region reads CASSLEPGGAKNGYTF. At the DNA level, the sequence is TGTGCCAGCAGTCTAGAGCCAGGGGGCGCGAAGAATGGCTACACCTTC.